This T cell receptor beta chain was captured by sequencing in a study of blood T cells in healthy people across ages. From germline, CDR1 is DFQATT and CDR2 SNEGSKA (reference sequence). The trim removed 6 bases at V and 3 bases at J, leaving 4 bases unmatched. There are 13 residues in the CDR3. Combining a sample-barcoded 5' primer with a J-beta primer mix, a second PCR ran for roughly 7 to 11 cycles. A template-switch adaptor containing 12 random nucleotides labeled each cDNA molecule. TCRdb analysed the 5' RACE reads with MiXCR anew, one entry per CDR3 protein. The sample lists fewer than 950,000 distinct CDR3 sequences, about 55% occurring once. Each sample had at least 6 million PBMCs isolated. This clonotype was seen just once.

Sample: blood. The chain combines TRBV20-1 with TRBJ1-1, with 10 bases lining up with TRBD1. The receptor's source is a man aged 80 or over in good health. CDR3 loop: CSAGTGVDTEAFF. The CDR3 DNA sequence: TGCAGTGCAGGGACAGGGGTGGACACTGAAGCTTTCTTT.